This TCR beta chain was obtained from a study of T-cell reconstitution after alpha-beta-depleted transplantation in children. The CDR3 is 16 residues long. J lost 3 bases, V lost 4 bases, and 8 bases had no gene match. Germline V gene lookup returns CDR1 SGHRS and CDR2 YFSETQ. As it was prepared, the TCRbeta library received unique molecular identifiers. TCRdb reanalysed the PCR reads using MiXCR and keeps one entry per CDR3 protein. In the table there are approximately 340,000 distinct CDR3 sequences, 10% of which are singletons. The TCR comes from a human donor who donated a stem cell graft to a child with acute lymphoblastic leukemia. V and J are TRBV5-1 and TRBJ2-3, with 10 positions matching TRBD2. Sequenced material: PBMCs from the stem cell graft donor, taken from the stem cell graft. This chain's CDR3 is CASSLLAGTLTDTQYF. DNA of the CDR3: TGCGCCAGCAGCCTACTAGCGGGAACGTTGACAGATACGCAGTATTTT.